The sequence of this T cell receptor beta chain was determined in a study of T-cell memory formation after mild COVID-19. MiXCR was run by TCRdb on the 5' RACE reads, yielding one entry per CDR3 protein. The sample holds roughly 110,000 distinct CDR3 sequences; about 18% are singletons and the top ten take less than 35%. The source of this sequence is an adult woman who had mild COVID-19 (a few samples of this study predate the infection). Cell type and time point are not known. Input material: PBMCs or a T cell subset sorted from them (not recorded which).

CDR3 amino acids: CASSLYGQGVSDTQYF. The CDR3 DNA sequence: TGTGCCAGCAGCTTATATGGACAGGGGGTATCTGATACGCAGTATTTT. The chain links TRBV7-2 to TRBJ2-3; 10 bases fit TRBD1. CDR3 size: 16 residues. V lost 2 bases, J lost 6 bases, and 8 bases stayed unmatched. Germline-derived CDR1 and CDR2 are SGHTA and FQGNSA.